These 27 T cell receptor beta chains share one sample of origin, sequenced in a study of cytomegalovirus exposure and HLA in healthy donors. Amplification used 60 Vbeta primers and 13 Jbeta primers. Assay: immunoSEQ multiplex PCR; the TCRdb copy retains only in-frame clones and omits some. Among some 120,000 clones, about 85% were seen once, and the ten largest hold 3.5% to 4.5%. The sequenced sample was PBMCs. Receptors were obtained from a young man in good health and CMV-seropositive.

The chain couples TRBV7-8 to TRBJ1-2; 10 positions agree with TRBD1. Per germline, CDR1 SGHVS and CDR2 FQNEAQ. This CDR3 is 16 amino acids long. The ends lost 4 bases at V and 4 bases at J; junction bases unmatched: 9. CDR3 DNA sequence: TGTGCCAGCAGCTACCTCCGGGACAGGGGCCTCTATGGCTACACCTTC. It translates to CASSYLRDRGLYGYTF.

CDR3 protein: CASSAGLAPETQYF. In nucleotides, the CDR3 is TGCGCCAGCAGCGCGGGACTAGCGCCAGAGACCCAGTACTTC. The chain links TRBV5-1 to TRBJ2-5, with 10 positions matching TRBD2. The CDR3 has 14 residues. V shed 4 bases, J shed 4 bases, and the junction held 4 bases outside the gene matches. CDR1 SGHRS and CDR2 YFSETQ come from the germline V gene.

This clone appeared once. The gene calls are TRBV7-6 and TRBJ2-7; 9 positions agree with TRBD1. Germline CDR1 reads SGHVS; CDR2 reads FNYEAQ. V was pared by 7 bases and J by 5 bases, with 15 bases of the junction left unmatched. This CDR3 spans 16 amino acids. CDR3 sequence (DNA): TGTGCCAGCACTCCCCTAACAGGGGGCGTCTTGGACGAGCAGTACTTC. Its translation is CASTPLTGGVLDEQYF.

CDR3 nucleotides: TGTGCCTGGAGTCTAGACGCTTACGAGCAGTACTTC. Protein product: CAWSLDAYEQYF. V usage is TRBV30 and J usage is TRBJ2-7; D is undetermined. Trimming pared 2 bases from V and 4 bases from J, leaving 9 bases between. The germline gives CDR1 GTSNPN, CDR2 SVGIG (reference sequence). The CDR3 length is 12 residues.

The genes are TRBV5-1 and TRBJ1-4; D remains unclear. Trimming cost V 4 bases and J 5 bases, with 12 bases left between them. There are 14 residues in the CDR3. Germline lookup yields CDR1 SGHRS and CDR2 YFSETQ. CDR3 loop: CASSVDGANEKLFF. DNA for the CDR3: TGCGCCAGCAGCGTGGACGGAGCAAATGAAAAACTGTTTTTT.

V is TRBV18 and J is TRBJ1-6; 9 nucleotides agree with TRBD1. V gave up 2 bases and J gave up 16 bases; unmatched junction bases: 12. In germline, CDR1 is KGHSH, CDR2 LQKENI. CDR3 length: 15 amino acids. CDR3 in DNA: TGTGCCAGCTCACCAACCGGGACAGGGATAAGACCTCTCCACTTT. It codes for CASSPTGTGIRPLHF.

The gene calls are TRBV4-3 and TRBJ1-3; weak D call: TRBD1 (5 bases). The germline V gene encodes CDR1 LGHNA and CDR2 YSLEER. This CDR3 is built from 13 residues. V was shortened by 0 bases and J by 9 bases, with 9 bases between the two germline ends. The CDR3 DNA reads TGCGCCAGCAGCCAAGAGCGGGGGAGCACCATATATTTT. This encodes CASSQERGSTIYF.

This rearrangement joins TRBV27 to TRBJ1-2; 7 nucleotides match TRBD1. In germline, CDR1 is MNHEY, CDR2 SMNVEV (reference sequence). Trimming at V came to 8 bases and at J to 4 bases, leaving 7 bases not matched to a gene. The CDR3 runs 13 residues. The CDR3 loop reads CASRRGEAYGYTF. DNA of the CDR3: TGTGCCAGCCGCAGGGGGGAGGCCTATGGCTACACCTTC.

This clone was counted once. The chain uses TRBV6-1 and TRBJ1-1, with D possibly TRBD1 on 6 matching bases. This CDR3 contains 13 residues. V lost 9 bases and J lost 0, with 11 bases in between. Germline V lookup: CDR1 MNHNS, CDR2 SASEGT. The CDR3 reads CASRQGMNTEAFF. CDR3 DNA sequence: TGTGCCAGTCGGCAGGGGATGAACACTGAAGCTTTCTTT.

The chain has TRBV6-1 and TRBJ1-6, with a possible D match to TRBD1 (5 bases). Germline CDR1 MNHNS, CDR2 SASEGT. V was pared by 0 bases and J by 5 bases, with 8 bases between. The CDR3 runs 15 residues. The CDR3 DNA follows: TGTGCCAGCAGTGAAGCGCAAGGGGATAATTCACCCCTCCACTTT. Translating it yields CASSEAQGDNSPLHF.

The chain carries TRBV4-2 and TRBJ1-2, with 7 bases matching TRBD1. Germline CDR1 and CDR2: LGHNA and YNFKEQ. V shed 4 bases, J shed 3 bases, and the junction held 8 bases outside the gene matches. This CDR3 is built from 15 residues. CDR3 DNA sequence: TGTGCCAGCAGCCCCTCGCGACAGGGACACTATGGCTACACCTTC. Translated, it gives CASSPSRQGHYGYTF.

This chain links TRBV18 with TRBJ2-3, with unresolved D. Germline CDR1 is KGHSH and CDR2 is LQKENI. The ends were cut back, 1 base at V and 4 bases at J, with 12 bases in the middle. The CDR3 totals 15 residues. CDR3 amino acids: CASSPLGDHSDTQYF. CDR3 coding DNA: TGTGCCAGCTCACCACTAGGAGACCATTCAGATACGCAGTATTTT.

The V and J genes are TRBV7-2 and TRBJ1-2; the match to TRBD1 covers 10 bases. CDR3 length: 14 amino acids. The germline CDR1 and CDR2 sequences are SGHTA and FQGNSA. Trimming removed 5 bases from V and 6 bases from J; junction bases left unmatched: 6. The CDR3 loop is CASSLPGQGNGYTF. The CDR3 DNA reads TGTGCCAGCAGCCTCCCGGGACAGGGGAATGGCTACACCTTC.

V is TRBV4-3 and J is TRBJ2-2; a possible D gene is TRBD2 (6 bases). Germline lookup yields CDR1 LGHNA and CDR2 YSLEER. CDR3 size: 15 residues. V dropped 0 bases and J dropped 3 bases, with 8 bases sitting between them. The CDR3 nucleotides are TGCGCCAGCAGCCAAGAGCGGGATGACACCGGGGAGCTGTTTTTT. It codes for CASSQERDDTGELFF.

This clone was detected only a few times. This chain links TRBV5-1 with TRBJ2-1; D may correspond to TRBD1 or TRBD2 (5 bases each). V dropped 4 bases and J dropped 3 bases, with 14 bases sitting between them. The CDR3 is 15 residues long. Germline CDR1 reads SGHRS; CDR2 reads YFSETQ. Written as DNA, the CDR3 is TGCGCCAGCAGCGTGGGACCAAGCGTCTACAATGAGCAGTTCTTC. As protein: CASSVGPSVYNEQFF.

CDR3 amino acids: CASSLSGPPRGTEAFF. The CDR3 nucleotides are TGCGCCAGCAGCTTATCCGGGCCCCCTAGGGGCACTGAAGCTTTCTTT. The chain couples TRBV5-1 to TRBJ1-1; D is possibly TRBD1 (5 bases). CDR1 and CDR2 (germline): SGHRS, YFSETQ. Trimming removed 2 bases at V and 4 bases at J, with 18 bases between. CDR3 length equals 16 residues.

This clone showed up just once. In nucleotides, the CDR3 is TGTGCCAGCAGCTTTGTGGCTAGAGTTGCAGATACGCAGTATTTT. Translated: CASSFVARVADTQYF. The chain carries TRBV5-4 and TRBJ2-3; D gene uncertain. From germline, CDR1 is SGHNT and CDR2 YYREEE (reference sequence). This CDR3 comprises 15 residues. V gave up 2 bases and J gave up 4 bases, with 14 bases separating them.

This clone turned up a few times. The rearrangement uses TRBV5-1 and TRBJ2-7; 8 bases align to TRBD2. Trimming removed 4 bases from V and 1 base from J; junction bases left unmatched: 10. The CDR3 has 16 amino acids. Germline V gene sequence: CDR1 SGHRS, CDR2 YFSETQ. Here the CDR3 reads CASSRQGLAFSYEQYF. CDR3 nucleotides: TGCGCCAGCAGCCGCCAAGGACTAGCTTTTTCCTACGAGCAGTACTTC. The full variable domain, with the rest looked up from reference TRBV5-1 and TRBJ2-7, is KAGVTQTPRYLIKTRGQQVTLSCSPISGHRSVSWYQQTPGQGLQFLFEYFSETQRNKGNFPGRFSGRQFSNSRSEMNVSTLELGDSALYLCASSRQGLAFSYEQYFGPGTRLTVT.

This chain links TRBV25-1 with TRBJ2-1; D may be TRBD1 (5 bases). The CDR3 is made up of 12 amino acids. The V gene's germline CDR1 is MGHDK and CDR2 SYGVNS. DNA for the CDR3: TGTGCTTCCACGTCAGGGTACAATGAGCAGTTCTTC. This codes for CASTSGYNEQFF.

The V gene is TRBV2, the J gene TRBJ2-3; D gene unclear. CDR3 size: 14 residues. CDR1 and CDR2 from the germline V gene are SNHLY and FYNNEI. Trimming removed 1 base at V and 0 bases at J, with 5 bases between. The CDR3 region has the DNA TGTGCCAGCAGTGAAGTGAGGAGCACAGATACGCAGTATTTT. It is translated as CASSEVRSTDTQYF. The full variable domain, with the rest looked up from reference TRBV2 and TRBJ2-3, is EPEVTQTPSHQVTQMGQEVILRCVPISNHLYFYWYRQILGQKVEFLVSFYNNEISEKSEIFDDQFSVERPDGSNFTLKIRSTKLEDSAMYFCASSEVRSTDTQYFGPGTRLTVL.

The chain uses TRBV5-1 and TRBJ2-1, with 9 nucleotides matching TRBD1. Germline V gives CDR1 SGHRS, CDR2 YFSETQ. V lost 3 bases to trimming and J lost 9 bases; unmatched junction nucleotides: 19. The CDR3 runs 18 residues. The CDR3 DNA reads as TGCGCCAGCAGCTCCGTAGCACAATTGTGGGGACAGGGATCTGAGCAGTTCTTC. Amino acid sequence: CASSSVAQLWGQGSEQFF.

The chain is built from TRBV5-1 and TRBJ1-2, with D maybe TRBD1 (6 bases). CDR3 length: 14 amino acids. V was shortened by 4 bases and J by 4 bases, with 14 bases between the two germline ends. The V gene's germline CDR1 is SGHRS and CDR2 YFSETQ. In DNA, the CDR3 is TGCGCCAGCAGCCCGGACAGAGCAGTCTATGGCTACACCTTC. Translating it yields CASSPDRAVYGYTF.

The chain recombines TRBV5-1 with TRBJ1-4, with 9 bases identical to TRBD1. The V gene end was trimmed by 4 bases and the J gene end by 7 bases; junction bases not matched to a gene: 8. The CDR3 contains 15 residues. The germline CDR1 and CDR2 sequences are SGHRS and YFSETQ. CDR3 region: CASSPGTGMGEKLFF. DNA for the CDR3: TGCGCCAGCAGCCCAGGGACAGGGATGGGTGAAAAACTGTTTTTT.

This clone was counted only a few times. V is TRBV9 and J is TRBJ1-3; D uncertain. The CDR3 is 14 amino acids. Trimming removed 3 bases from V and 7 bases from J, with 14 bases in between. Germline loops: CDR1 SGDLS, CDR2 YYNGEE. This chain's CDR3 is CASSGGAGWNTIYF. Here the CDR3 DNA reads TGTGCCAGCAGCGGGGGTGCGGGGTGGAACACCATATATTTT. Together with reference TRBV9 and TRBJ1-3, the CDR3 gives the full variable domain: DSGVTQTPKHLITATGQRVTLRCSPRSGDLSVYWYQQSLDQGLQFLIQYYNGEERAKGNILERFSAQQFPDLHSELNLSSLELGDSALYFCASSGGAGWNTIYFGEGSWLTVV.

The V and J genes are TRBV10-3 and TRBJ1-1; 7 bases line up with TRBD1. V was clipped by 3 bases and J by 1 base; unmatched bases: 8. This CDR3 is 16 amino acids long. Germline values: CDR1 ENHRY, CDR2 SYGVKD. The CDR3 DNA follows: TGTGCCATCAGTGACAGGCCAGGGGGAACGAACACTGAAGCTTTCTTT. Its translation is CAISDRPGGTNTEAFF.

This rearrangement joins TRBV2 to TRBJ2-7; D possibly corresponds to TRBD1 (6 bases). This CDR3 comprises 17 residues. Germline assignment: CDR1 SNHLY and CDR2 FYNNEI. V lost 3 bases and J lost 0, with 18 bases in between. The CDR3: CASSELENRVSSYEQYF. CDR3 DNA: TGTGCCAGCAGTGAGCTCGAGAACAGGGTCAGCTCCTACGAGCAGTACTTC.

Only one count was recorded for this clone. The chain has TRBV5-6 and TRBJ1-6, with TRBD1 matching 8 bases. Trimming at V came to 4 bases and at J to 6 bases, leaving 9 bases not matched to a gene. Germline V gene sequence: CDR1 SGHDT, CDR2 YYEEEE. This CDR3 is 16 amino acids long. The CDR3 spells CASSTRTGISNSPLHF. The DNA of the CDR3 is TGTGCCAGCAGCACCCGGACAGGGATATCTAATTCACCCCTCCACTTT.